These 20 T cell receptor beta chains came from one sample sequenced in a study of shared clonotypes between healthy human individuals. Data came from immunoSEQ multiplex PCR; TCRdb stores just in-frame clones and leaves some out. In the table there are around 1.4 million clones, approximately 98.5% of which are singletons. The sample was naive CD4+ T cells sorted from blood. The subset is: CD45RA+ positively selected. The source is a man aged 25-45 years in good health.

The J gene is TRBJ2-3, the V gene TRBV18; a weak D match, TRBD2 (6 bases). The CDR3 spans 19 residues. V was clipped by 3 bases and J by 1 base, with 23 bases between them. Germline V gene lookup returns CDR1 KGHSH and CDR2 LQKENI. CDR3: CASSPLGGRWDSGTDTQYF. The CDR3 coding sequence is TGTGCCAGCTCACCCCTCGGTGGGAGATGGGACTCGGGCACAGATACGCAGTATTTT.

The J gene is TRBJ2-7, the V gene TRBV9; 7 nucleotides agree with TRBD1. CDR3 length equals 15 residues. The V segment lost 3 bases and the J segment 2 bases; nucleotides outside the gene matches: 8. Germline V gene data show CDR1 as SGDLS and CDR2 as YYNGEE. CDR3 nucleotides: TGTGCCAGCAGCGCGGGACAGTTACCCACCTACGAGCAGTACTTC. Translated: CASSAGQLPTYEQYF.

V usage is TRBV7-9 and J usage is TRBJ1-5, with 9 bases identical to TRBD1. Germline CDR1 reads SEHNR; CDR2 reads FQNEAQ (reference sequence). The CDR3 covers 14 residues. V gave up 5 bases and J gave up 5 bases; unmatched junction bases: 4. This CDR3 is CASSRTGDDQPQHF. DNA of the CDR3: TGTGCCAGCAGCCGGACAGGGGACGATCAGCCCCAGCATTTT.

The genes are TRBV7-9 and TRBJ1-2; no definite D call. This CDR3 region has 14 residues. Per germline, CDR1 SEHNR and CDR2 FQNEAQ (reference sequence). V was shortened by 4 bases and J by 2 bases, with 11 bases between the two germline ends. This CDR3 reads CASSSRITNYGYTF. The CDR3 region has the DNA TGTGCCAGCAGCTCCAGGATCACAAACTATGGCTACACCTTC.

The chain uses TRBV5-4 and TRBJ1-2, with D unresolved. There are 14 residues in the CDR3. Trimming cost V 3 bases and J 1 base, with 10 bases left between them. Germline lookup yields CDR1 SGHNT and CDR2 YYREEE (reference sequence). The CDR3 loop reads CASSSMTRNYGYTF. CDR3 DNA: TGTGCCAGCAGCTCCATGACACGTAACTATGGCTACACCTTC.

The rearrangement links TRBV5-1 to TRBJ2-3; D may be TRBD1 (6 bases). V was cut by 4 bases and J by 0 bases, with 15 bases left in between. CDR3 length: 16 residues. Germline-derived CDR1 and CDR2 are SGHRS and YFSETQ. In DNA, the CDR3 is TGCGCCAGCAGCGATGGACAGCTCACTAGCACAGATACGCAGTATTTT. Translated: CASSDGQLTSTDTQYF.

The V gene is TRBV28, the J gene TRBJ1-5; 7 positions agree with TRBD1. The germline CDR1 and CDR2 sequences are MDHEN and SYDVKM. The J segment lost 7 bases and the V segment lost 5 bases, leaving 8 bases of the junction unmatched. This CDR3 is 14 amino acids long. For the CDR3, the DNA is TGTGCCAGCAGTGAAGACAGGGTTGGGCAGCCCCAGCATTTT. Its protein is CASSEDRVGQPQHF.

The CDR3 coding sequence is TGTGCCAGCTCACCCCCGGGACAGGGGGGCAATCAGCCCCAGCATTTT. Protein: CASSPPGQGGNQPQHF. The chain links TRBV18 to TRBJ1-5, with 11 bases that match TRBD1. Germline assignment: CDR1 KGHSH and CDR2 LQKENI. There are 16 residues in the CDR3. The ends lost 3 bases at V and 2 bases at J; junction bases unmatched: 3.

As to this clone: A read error may produce the germline difference seen at one junction end. This sequence joins TRBV2 and TRBJ2-2; 7 bases match TRBD1. Germline V gives CDR1 SNHLY, CDR2 FYNNEI. This CDR3 comprises 14 residues. This chain's CDR3 is CASNKGQNTGELFF. CDR3 nucleotide sequence: TGTGCCAGCAATAAGGGACAGAACACGGGGGAGCTGTTTTTT. Filled out from reference TRBV2 and TRBJ2-2, the complete variable domain reads EPEVTQTPSHQVTQMGQEVILRCVPISNHLYFYWYRQILGQKVEFLVSFYNNEISEKSEIFDDQFSVERPDGSNFTLKIRSTKLEDSAMYFCASNKGQNTGELFFGEGSRLTVL.

The J gene is TRBJ2-6, the V gene TRBV6-5; D call uncertain. The CDR3 covers 13 residues. Germline V gene lookup returns CDR1 MNHEY and CDR2 SVGAGI. In nucleotides, the CDR3 is TGTGCGGTAGGTCCGCTTGGGGCCAACGTCCTGACTTTC. This gives the protein CAVGPLGANVLTF.

This chain uses TRBV28 with TRBJ1-5; D may be TRBD1 (5 bases). The length of the CDR3 is 16 residues. V shed 2 bases and J shed 7 bases, with 18 bases lying between them. In germline, CDR1 is MDHEN, CDR2 SYDVKM. The CDR3 DNA follows: TGTGCCAGCAGTTTAGAGCCAGGGCCCCAAAGCCAGCCCCAGCATTTT. The encoded protein is CASSLEPGPQSQPQHF.

The chain couples TRBV9 to TRBJ1-4, with 10 positions matching TRBD1. The germline gives CDR1 SGDLS, CDR2 YYNGEE. CDR3 length equals 15 residues. Unmatched junction bases numbered 5, after V lost 1 base and J lost 8 bases. CDR3 amino acids: CASSVRTGGGEKLFF. In nucleotides, the CDR3 is TGTGCCAGCAGCGTACGGACAGGGGGTGGAGAAAAACTGTTTTTT.

The rearrangement links TRBV19 to TRBJ2-3; D is unresolved. Trimming shortened V by 0 bases and J by 3 bases, and 7 bases separated the two germline ends. CDR3 size: 14 residues. Germline V gives CDR1 LNHDA, CDR2 SQIVND (reference sequence). The CDR3 DNA reads TGTGCCAGTAGTATAGATCGGTTTACAGATACGCAGTATTTT. Translating gives CASSIDRFTDTQYF. Full variable domain (rest looked up from reference TRBV19 and TRBJ2-3): DGGITQSPKYLFRKEGQNVTLSCEQNLNHDAMYWYRQDPGQGLRLIYYSQIVNDFQKGDIAEGYSVSREKKESFPLTVTSAQKNPTAFYLCASSIDRFTDTQYFGPGTRLTVL.

The chain is built from TRBV6-5 and TRBJ2-7; 8 bases line up with TRBD2. The J segment lost 5 bases and the V segment lost 7 bases, leaving 7 bases of the junction unmatched. This CDR3 has 13 residues. Germline CDR1 is MNHEY and CDR2 is SVGAGI. CDR3 nucleotide sequence: TGTGCCAGCACCCCAGCGGGAGTGAACGAGCAGTACTTC. Its translation is CASTPAGVNEQYF.

V is TRBV18 and J is TRBJ2-4, with 12 bases fitting TRBD2. The CDR3 has 19 residues. From germline, CDR1 is KGHSH and CDR2 LQKENI. V lost 0 bases and J lost 0; bases outside the gene matches: 6. The chain's CDR3 is CASSPPRLAGEVAKNIQYF. Here the CDR3 DNA reads TGTGCCAGCTCACCACCGAGACTAGCGGGAGAGGTAGCCAAAAACATTCAGTACTTC.

This sequence joins TRBV6-5 and TRBJ2-2; D remains unclear. Germline CDR1 is MNHEY and CDR2 is SVGAGI. The CDR3 consists of 15 residues. Trimming took 7 bases from V and 4 from J, leaving 16 bases between them. The CDR3 is CASKYLTLSTGELFF. In nucleotides, the CDR3 is TGTGCCAGCAAATACCTAACCCTGAGCACCGGGGAGCTGTTTTTT.

This clone occurred once. The chain uses TRBV28 and TRBJ2-3; D is unresolved. Trimming took 8 bases from V and 0 from J, leaving 18 bases between them. The CDR3 covers 16 residues. Germline V gene sequence: CDR1 MDHEN, CDR2 SYDVKM. DNA of the CDR3: TGTGCCAGCGGCCGCTTTAAGGGCCCTAGCACAGATACGCAGTATTTT. Translating it yields CASGRFKGPSTDTQYF.

The chain employs TRBV6-1 and TRBJ1-1, with D uncertain. The V and J ends lost 2 bases and 2 bases respectively, with 15 bases between them. The germline V gene encodes CDR1 MNHNS and CDR2 SASEGT. This CDR3 is 16 amino acids long. The CDR3 is CASSEQPAALNTEAFF. In nucleotides, the CDR3 is TGTGCCAGCAGTGAACAACCCGCAGCCCTAAACACTGAAGCTTTCTTT.

This sequence joins TRBV11-3 and TRBJ2-1; D is unresolved. The CDR3 extends over 14 amino acids. Trimming stripped 0 bases from V and 6 bases from J, with 9 bases between. The V gene's germline CDR1 is SGHNT and CDR2 YENEEA. The CDR3 loop is CASSLDGQSNEQFF. In nucleotides, the CDR3 is TGTGCCAGCAGCTTAGACGGTCAGAGCAATGAGCAGTTCTTC.

The genes are TRBV19 and TRBJ2-3; 11 bases are shared with TRBD2. This CDR3 has 17 amino acids. The J segment lost 4 bases and the V segment lost 3 bases, leaving 9 bases of the junction unmatched. Germline V gene lookup returns CDR1 LNHDA and CDR2 SQIVND (reference sequence). The CDR3 loop reads CASSISVLAGGADTQYF. CDR3 DNA: TGTGCCAGTAGTATTTCTGTATTAGCGGGAGGGGCAGATACGCAGTATTTT.